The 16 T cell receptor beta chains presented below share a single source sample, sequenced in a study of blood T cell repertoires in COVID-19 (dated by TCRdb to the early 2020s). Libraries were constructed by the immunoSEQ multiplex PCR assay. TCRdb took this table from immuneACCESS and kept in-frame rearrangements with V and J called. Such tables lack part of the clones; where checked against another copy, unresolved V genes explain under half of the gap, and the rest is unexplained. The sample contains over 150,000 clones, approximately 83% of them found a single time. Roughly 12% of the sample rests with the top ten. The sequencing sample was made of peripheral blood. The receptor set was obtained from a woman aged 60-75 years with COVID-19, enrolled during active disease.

The CDR3 sequence: CASGPVGGEQFF. CDR3 nucleotide sequence: TGTGCCAGCGGGCCGGTAGGGGGTGAGCAGTTCTTC. The rearrangement joins TRBV7-3 to TRBJ2-1; possible D gene TRBD1, 6 bases. The germline V and J ends were trimmed by 8 bases and 9 bases, with 14 bases remaining between them. The CDR3 has 12 amino acids. CDR1 and CDR2 from the germline V gene are SGHTA and FQGTGA.

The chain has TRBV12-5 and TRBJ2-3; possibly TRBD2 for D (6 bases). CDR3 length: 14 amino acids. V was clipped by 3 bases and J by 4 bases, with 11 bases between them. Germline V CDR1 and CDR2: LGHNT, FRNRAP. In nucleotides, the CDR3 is TGTGCTAGTGGTTTAGGCGGGGAGGCAGATACGCAGTATTTT. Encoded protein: CASGLGGEADTQYF.

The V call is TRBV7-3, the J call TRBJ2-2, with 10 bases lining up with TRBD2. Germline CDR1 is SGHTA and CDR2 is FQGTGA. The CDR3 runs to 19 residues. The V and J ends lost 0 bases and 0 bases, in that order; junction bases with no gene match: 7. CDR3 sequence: CASSLTPGLAKPNTGELFF. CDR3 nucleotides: TGTGCCAGCAGCTTAACGCCGGGACTAGCGAAACCGAACACCGGGGAGCTGTTTTTT.

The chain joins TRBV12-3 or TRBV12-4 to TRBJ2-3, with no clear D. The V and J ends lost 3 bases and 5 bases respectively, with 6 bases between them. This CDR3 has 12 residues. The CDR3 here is CASSFSGDTQYF. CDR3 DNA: TGTGCCAGCAGTTTCTCAGGAGATACGCAGTATTTT.

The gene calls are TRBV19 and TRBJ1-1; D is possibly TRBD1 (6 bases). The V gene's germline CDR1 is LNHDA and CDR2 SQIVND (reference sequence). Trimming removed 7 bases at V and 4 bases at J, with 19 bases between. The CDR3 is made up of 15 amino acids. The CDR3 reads CASTQPQGIGTEAFF. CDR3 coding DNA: TGTGCCAGTACCCAACCCCAGGGGATCGGCACTGAAGCTTTCTTT.

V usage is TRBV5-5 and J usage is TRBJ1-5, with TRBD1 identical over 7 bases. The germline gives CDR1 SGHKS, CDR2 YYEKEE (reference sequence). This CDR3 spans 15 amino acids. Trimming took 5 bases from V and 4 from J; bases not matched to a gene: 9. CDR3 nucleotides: TGTGCCAGCAGGCCCTTCAGGGGGGCAAATCAGCCCCAGCATTTT. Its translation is CASRPFRGANQPQHF.

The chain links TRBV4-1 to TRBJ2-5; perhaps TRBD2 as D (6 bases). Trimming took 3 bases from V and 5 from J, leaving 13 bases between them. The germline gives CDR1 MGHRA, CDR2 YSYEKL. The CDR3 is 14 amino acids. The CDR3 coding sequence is TGCGCCAGCAGCCACGGGACTTTTGAGGAGACCCAGTACTTC. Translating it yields CASSHGTFEETQYF.

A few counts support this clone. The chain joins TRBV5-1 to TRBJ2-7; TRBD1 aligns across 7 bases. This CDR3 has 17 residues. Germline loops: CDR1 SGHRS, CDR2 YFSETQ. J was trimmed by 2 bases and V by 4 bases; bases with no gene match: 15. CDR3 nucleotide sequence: TGCGCCAGCAGCCTAGTCCCGACAGGGATTACTCCCTACGAGCAGTACTTC. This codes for CASSLVPTGITPYEQYF.

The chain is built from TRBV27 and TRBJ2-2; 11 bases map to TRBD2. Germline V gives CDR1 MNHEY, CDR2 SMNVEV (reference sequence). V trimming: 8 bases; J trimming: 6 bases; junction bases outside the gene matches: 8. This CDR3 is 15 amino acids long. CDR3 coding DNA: TGTGCCAGCTCCCTGCTAGCGGGAGGAGCCGGGGAGCTGTTTTTT. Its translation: CASSLLAGGAGELFF.

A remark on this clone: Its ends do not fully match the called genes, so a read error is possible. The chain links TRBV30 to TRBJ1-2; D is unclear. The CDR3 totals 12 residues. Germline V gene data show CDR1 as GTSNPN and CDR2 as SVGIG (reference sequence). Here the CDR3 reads CAILGSNYGHTF. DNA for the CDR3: TGTGCCATCTTGGGTTCTAACTATGGCCACACCTTC.

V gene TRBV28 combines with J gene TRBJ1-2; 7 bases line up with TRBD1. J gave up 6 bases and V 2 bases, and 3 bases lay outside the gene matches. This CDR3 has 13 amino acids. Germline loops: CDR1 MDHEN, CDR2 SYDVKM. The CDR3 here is CASSLPGGNGYTF. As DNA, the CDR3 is TGTGCCAGCAGTTTACCAGGGGGGAATGGCTACACCTTC.

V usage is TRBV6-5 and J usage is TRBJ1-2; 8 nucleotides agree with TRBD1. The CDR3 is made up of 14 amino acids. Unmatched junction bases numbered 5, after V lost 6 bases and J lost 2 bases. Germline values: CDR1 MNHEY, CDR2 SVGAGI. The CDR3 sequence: CASRGTGGNYGYTF. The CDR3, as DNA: TGTGCCAGCAGGGGGACAGGTGGAAACTATGGCTACACCTTC.

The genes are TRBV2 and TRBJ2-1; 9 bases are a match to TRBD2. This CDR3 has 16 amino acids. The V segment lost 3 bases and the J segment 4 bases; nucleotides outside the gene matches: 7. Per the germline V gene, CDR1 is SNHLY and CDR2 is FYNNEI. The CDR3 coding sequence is TGTGCCAGCAGTGAGGAGCTGCTAGCGGGATACAATGAGCAGTTCTTC. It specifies CASSEELLAGYNEQFF.

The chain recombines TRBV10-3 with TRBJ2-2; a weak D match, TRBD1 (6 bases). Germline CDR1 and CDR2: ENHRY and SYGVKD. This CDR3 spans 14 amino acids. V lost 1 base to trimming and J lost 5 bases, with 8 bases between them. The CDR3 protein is CAISEYRETGELFF. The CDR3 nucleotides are TGTGCCATCAGTGAGTACAGGGAAACCGGGGAGCTGTTTTTT.

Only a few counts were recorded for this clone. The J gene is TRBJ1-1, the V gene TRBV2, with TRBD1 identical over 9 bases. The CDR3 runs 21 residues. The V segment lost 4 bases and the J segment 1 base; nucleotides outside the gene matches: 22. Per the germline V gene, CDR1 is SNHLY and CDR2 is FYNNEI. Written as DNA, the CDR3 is TGTGCCAGCAGTGTACTTACCGGGACAGGGATTGAGCAGGTTTCGAACACTGAAGCTTTCTTT. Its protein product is CASSVLTGTGIEQVSNTEAFF.

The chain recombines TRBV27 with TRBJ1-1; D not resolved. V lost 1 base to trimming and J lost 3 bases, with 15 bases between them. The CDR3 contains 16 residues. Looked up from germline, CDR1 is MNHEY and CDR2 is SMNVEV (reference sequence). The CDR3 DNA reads TGTGCCAGCAGTTTATATTCCGGGGTTTGGGACACTGAAGCTTTCTTT. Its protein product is CASSLYSGVWDTEAFF.